Listed below are T cell receptor beta chains from one sample, sequenced in a study of OX40 agonist ivuxolimab in advanced cancers. Clones were read by immunoSEQ multiplex PCR, and TCRdb kept only the in-frame ones, dropping some. The sample shows roughly 6,800 clones, around 82% of them seen only once. Sample: CD4+ or CD8+ T cells sorted from blood, taken in a trial of the OX40 agonist ivuxolimab. These receptors originate from an adult with an advanced solid tumor such as melanoma, head and neck, liver or kidney cancer. Each CDR3 is given with its conserved first and last residue. A D gene is named only where the DNA matches it firmly. For some rows the clone size is stated as once, few or many, or as a class when expanded; others skip it.

clone_size,d_call,v_call,j_call,cdr3_aa,cdr3_nt
-,-,TRBV27,TRBJ2-6,CASTHDGFGANVLTF,TGTGCCAGCACTCACGATGGCTTTGGGGCCAACGTCCTGACTTTC
few,-,TRBV9,TRBJ1-5,CASSVGGVGQPQHF,TGTGCCAGCAGCGTAGGGGGTGTAGGTCAGCCCCAGCATTTT
-,TRBD1,TRBV19,TRBJ1-1,CASSIGQGMNTEASF,TGTGCCAGTAGTATAGGACAGGGGATGAACACTGAAGCTTCCTTT
-,TRBD2,TRBV2,TRBJ2-5,CASSDLGGETQYF,TGTGCCAGCAGTGACTTGGGAGGGGAGACCCAGTACTTC
-,-,TRBV7-6,TRBJ1-6,CASSTDSSYNSPLHF,TGTGCCAGCAGCACCGATAGCTCCTATAATTCACCCCTCCACTTT
-,-,TRBV9,TRBJ2-2,CASNGGPNTGELFF,TGTGCCAGCAACGGGGGCCCAAACACCGGGGAGCTGTTTTTT
few,-,TRBV6-1,TRBJ2-7,CASSPDSEQYF,TGTGCCAGCAGCCCTGACAGCGAGCAGTACTTC
-,TRBD1,TRBV9,TRBJ2-1,CASNRDSPEYNEQFF,TGTGCCAGCAACCGGGACAGCCCGGAATACAATGAGCAGTTCTTC
-,-,TRBV9,TRBJ1-3,CASSAVGHHSGNTIYF,TGTGCCAGCAGCGCGGTGGGACACCACTCTGGAAACACCATATATTTT
-,TRBD1,TRBV6-1,TRBJ2-5,CASIQGEIWETQYF,TGTGCCAGCATCCAGGGGGAGATATGGGAGACCCAGTACTTC
-,TRBD1,TRBV10-3,TRBJ1-2,CAISESGTDLANYGYTF,TGTGCCATCAGTGAGTCGGGGACAGACCTCGCTAACTATGGCTACACCTTC
-,-,TRBV27,TRBJ1-1,CARRGGEVQNTEAFF,TGTGCCAGGAGGGGGGGGGAAGTACAGAACACTGAAGCTTTCTTT